Listed below are T cell receptor beta chains from one sample, sequenced in a study of blood T cell repertoires in COVID-19. Libraries were prepared by immunoSEQ multiplex PCR; TCRdb keeps only in-frame clonotypes and omits some of them. Here the sample spans some 140,000 clones, around 76% being singletons. The sample was peripheral blood. All receptors derive from a man older than 75 with acute or convalescent COVID-19. CDR3s include the opening cysteine and the closing phenylalanine or tryptophan.

V gene | CDR3 protein
TRBV7-9 | CASSLAKGHILPGELFF
TRBV29-1 | CSTARGLTTEAFF
TRBV27 | CASSTGGGIDYEQYF
TRBV4-1 | CASSQDWRRIFYGYTF
TRBV19 | CASSSMAGGMSDTGELFF
TRBV18 | CASSPAGGGNEAFF
TRBV27 | CASSFHRQGTGELFF
TRBV7-2 | CASSRDGTGNNSPLHF
TRBV19 | CASSIRGWETQYF
TRBV7-9 | CASSLQNSGYTF
TRBV28 | CASSFLAGQGIEPQHF
TRBV19 | CASSISYNEQFF
TRBV10-3 | CAIRGNRGNSPLHF
TRBV6-2/TRBV6-3 | CASTPTGVGTQYF
TRBV5-8 | CASSLRTGAGYGYTF